This T cell receptor beta chain was observed in a study of blood T cells in healthy people across ages. Study-level findings and limits: The fall in TCR beta diversity per million T cells was roughly linear with age.

This clonotype was recorded a few times. The antigen remains undetermined. Every donor gave approximately 10 milliliters of peripheral blood. CDR1 is MNHEY and CDR2 is SVGAGI in the germline V gene. The CDR3 is 14 amino acids. V shed 10 bases and J 2 bases; nucleotides not matched to a gene: 8. A second about 6 to 11 cycle PCR used barcoded and J-beta primers. Each TCR beta cDNA got a 12-nucleotide random molecular identifier. Sequencing of every sample gave 2.5 million or more CDR3-containing paired-end reads. TCRdb reanalysed the 5' RACE reads using MiXCR and keeps one entry per CDR3 protein. The sample contains about 1.7 million distinct CDR3 sequences, over 25% of which appear only once.

Material for sequencing was blood. The TCR was taken from a woman aged 25 to 39 in good health. This rearrangement joins TRBV6-5 to TRBJ2-3; 8 bases line up with TRBD1. CDR3 residues: CATRPGQATDTQYF. The CDR3 DNA is TGTGCCACTAGACCGGGACAGGCCACAGATACGCAGTATTTT.